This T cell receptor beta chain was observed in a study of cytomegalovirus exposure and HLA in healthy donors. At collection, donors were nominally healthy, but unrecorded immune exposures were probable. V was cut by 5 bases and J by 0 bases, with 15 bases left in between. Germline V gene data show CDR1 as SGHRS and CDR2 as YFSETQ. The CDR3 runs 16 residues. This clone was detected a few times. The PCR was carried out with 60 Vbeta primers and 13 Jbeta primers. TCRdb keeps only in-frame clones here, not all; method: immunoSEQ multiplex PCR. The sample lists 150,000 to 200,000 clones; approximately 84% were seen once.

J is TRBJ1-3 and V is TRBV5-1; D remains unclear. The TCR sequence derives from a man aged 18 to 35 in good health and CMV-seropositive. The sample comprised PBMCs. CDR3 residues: CASSLYGSTSGNTIYF. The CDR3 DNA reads TGCGCCAGCAGTCTCTACGGGAGTACCTCTGGAAACACCATATATTTT. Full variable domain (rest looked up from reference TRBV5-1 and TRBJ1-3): KAGVTQTPRYLIKTRGQQVTLSCSPISGHRSVSWYQQTPGQGLQFLFEYFSETQRNKGNFPGRFSGRQFSNSRSEMNVSTLELGDSALYLCASSLYGSTSGNTIYFGEGSWLTVV.